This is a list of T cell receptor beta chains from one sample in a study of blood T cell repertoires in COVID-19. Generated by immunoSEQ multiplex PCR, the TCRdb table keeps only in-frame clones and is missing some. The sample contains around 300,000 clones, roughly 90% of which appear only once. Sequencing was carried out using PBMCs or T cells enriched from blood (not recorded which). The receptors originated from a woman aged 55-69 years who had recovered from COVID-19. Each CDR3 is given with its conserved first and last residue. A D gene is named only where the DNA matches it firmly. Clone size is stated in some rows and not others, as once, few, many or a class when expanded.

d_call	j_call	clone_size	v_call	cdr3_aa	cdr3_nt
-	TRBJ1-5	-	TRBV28	CASSPPGRGNQPQHF	TGTGCCAGCAGCCCTCCAGGGAGGGGCAATCAGCCCCAGCATTTT
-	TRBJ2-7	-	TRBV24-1	CATRSQSSYEQYF	TGTGCCACCAGGTCACAGAGCTCCTACGAGCAGTACTTC
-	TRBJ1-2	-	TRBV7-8	CASSLRSGGWTYGYTF	TGTGCCAGCAGCTTAAGGAGCGGGGGGTGGACCTATGGCTACACCTTC
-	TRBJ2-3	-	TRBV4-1	CASSQERVSTDTQYF	TGCGCCAGCAGCCAAGAGCGAGTCAGCACAGATACGCAGTATTTT
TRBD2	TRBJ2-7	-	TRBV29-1	CSVDKGLGGEEYF	TGCAGCGTTGATAAAGGTTTGGGGGGGGAAGAGTACTTC
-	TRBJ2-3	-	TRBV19	CASSMQGRTDTQYF	TGTGCCAGTAGTATGCAGGGTCGCACAGATACGCAGTATTTT
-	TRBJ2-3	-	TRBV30	CAWSLSDTQYF	TGTGCCTGGAGTCTAAGTGATACGCAGTATTTT
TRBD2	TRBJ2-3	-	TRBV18	CASSLAGARTDTQYF	TGTGCCAGCTCCCTAGCGGGAGCTCGGACAGATACGCAGTATTTT
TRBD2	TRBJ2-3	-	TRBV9	CASSVRASGGRDTQYF	TGTGCCAGCAGCGTTAGGGCTAGCGGGGGTCGAGATACGCAGTATTTT
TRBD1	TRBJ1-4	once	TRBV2	CASVGQANEKLFF	TGTGCCAGCGTTGGACAGGCTAATGAAAAACTGTTTTTT
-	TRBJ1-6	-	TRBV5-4	CASSPGGPQLPSSPLHF	TGTGCCAGCAGCCCCGGCGGGCCTCAGCTCCCTTCTTCACCCCTCCACTTT
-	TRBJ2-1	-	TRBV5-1	CASSLVDNEQFF	TGCGCCAGCAGCTTGGTCGACAATGAGCAGTTCTTC
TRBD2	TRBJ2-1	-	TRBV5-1	CASSPGTRGEQFF	TGCGCCAGCAGCCCGGGGACTAGAGGGGAGCAGTTCTTC
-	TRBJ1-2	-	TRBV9	CASSVEGSGYTF	TGTGCCAGCAGCGTAGAAGGGAGTGGCTACACCTTC
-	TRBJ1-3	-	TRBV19	CASSKHTQLLNTIYF	TGTGCCAGTAGTAAGCATACACAGCTTCTAAACACCATATATTTT
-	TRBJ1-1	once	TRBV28	CASRNLGGGLGTEAFF	TGTGCCAGCAGAAATCTGGGCGGGGGCCTGGGGACTGAAGCTTTCTTT
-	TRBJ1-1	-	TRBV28	CVSGQLYTEAFF	TGTGTCTCAGGGCAGCTATACACTGAAGCTTTCTTT
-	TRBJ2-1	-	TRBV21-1	CASEGDGNEQFF	TGTGCCAGCGAGGGGGATGGGAATGAGCAGTTCTTC
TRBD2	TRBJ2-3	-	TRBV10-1	CASNGGAGDTQYF	TGCGCCAGCAACGGGGGGGCCGGAGATACGCAGTATTTT
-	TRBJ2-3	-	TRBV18	CASSLPKPSTDTQYF	TGTGCCAGCTCACTGCCTAAACCTAGCACAGATACGCAGTATTTT
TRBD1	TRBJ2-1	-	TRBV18	CASSPGQGDYNEQFF	TGTGCCAGCTCACCGGGACAGGGAGACTACAATGAGCAGTTCTTC
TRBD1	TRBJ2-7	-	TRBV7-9	CASSPRDRGYEQYF	TGTGCCAGCAGCCCCCGGGACAGGGGCTACGAGCAGTACTTC